A selection of T cell receptor beta chains follows, all from one sample in a study of chemoradiotherapy in HPV16-positive cancers. Sequencing was performed with immunoSEQ multiplex PCR; in TCRdb, only in-frame clones are kept and a portion is missing. The sample has over 10,000 clones; about 88% are singletons. The sample was blood, taken from a patient who underwent chemoradiotherapy. The receptors here all came from a human donor with HPV-associated anogenital cancer. Both conserved end residues are part of each CDR3. A D gene is named only where the DNA matches it firmly. Some rows mark clone size as missing; the rest say once, few, many or name a class of expanded clone.

v_call,d_call,clone_size,j_call,cdr3_aa,cdr3_nt
TRBV21-1,.,once,TRBJ1-5,CASSKCKQPQHF,TGTGCCAGCAGCAAATGTAAGCAGCCCCAGCATTTT
TRBV7-6,.,.,TRBJ2-3,CASSLDSGLTQYF,TGTGCCAGCAGCTTAGACTCCGGCCTTACGCAGTATTTT
TRBV28,.,.,TRBJ2-7,CASSSPGMGAYEQYF,TGTGCCAGCAGTTCCCCCGGGATGGGGGCCTACGAGCAGTACTTC
TRBV18,.,.,TRBJ2-7,CASSRMRTESSYEQYF,TGTGCCAGCTCACGTATGCGGACAGAGAGCTCCTACGAGCAGTACTTC
TRBV4-3,TRBD2,.,TRBJ2-7,CASSPGLVVYEQYF,TGCGCCAGCAGCCCGGGACTAGTTGTCTACGAGCAGTACTTC
TRBV4-3,TRBD2,.,TRBJ2-5,CASSRGLAAETQYF,TGCGCCAGCAGCCGTGGGCTAGCGGCCGAGACCCAGTACTTC
TRBV2,.,.,TRBJ1-4,CASSGDRRGNEKLFF,TGTGCCAGCAGTGGAGACAGGCGGGGAAATGAAAAACTGTTTTTT
TRBV7-3,.,.,TRBJ2-3,CASSLKPRRVDTQYF,TGTGCCAGCAGCTTAAAGCCCAGACGTGTAGATACGCAGTATTTT
TRBV4-3,.,.,TRBJ1-6,CASSLQGDSPLHF,TGCGCCAGCAGCCTCCAAGGCGATTCACCCCTCCACTTT
TRBV6-5,.,.,TRBJ2-7,CASSPLASSYEQYF,TGTGCCAGCAGTCCCCTGGCCAGTTCCTACGAGCAGTACTTC
TRBV6-5,.,medium-sized,TRBJ2-1,CASSYGGGGYEQFF,TGTGCCAGCAGTTACGGCGGAGGAGGCTATGAGCAGTTCTTC
TRBV14,.,.,TRBJ1-2,CASSQSPARGYTF,TGTGCCAGCAGCCAATCTCCCGCCCGGGGCTACACCTTC
TRBV29-1,.,.,TRBJ1-1,CSVGYGTEAFF,TGCAGCGTTGGGTACGGCACTGAAGCTTTCTTT
TRBV11-2,.,.,TRBJ2-7,CASSSPGVDYEQYF,TGTGCCAGCAGTTCCCCGGGGGTTGACTACGAGCAGTACTTC
TRBV18,.,once,TRBJ1-2,CASSPPAVPYGYTF,TGTGCCAGCTCACCGCCCGCTGTCCCCTATGGCTACACCTTC
TRBV15,.,few,TRBJ1-3,CATSRAPGTPSGNTIYF,TGTGCCACCAGCAGAGCACCCGGGACACCCTCTGGAAACACCATATATTTT
TRBV7-2,.,.,TRBJ1-1,CASSPWGGGTEAFF,TGTGCCAGCAGCCCCTGGGGGGGTGGAACTGAAGCTTTCTTT
TRBV6-6,TRBD1,.,TRBJ2-7,CASRRQGQSYEQYF,TGTGCCAGCAGACGACAGGGTCAATCCTACGAGCAGTACTTC
TRBV7-2,.,.,TRBJ2-2,CASSLAGNTGELFF,TGTGCCAGCAGCTTAGCAGGGAACACCGGGGAGCTGTTTTTT
TRBV27,TRBD1,.,TRBJ2-3,CASSGWEGGADTQYF,TGTGCCAGCAGTGGGTGGGAAGGGGGCGCAGATACGCAGTATTTT
TRBV5-1,TRBD1,.,TRBJ2-4,CASSLGGTGGRGIQYF,TGCGCCAGCAGCTTGGGTGGGACAGGGGGTCGGGGCATTCAGTACTTC
TRBV7-3,TRBD1,.,TRBJ2-3,CASSLGTGLDTQYF,TGTGCCAGCAGCTTAGGGACAGGATTAGATACGCAGTATTTT
TRBV28,TRBD1,.,TRBJ2-7,CASSNTPGQGAYEQYF,TGTGCCAGCAGTAACACACCGGGACAGGGAGCGTACGAGCAGTACTTC
TRBV19,TRBD2,.,TRBJ2-1,CASSPHGTSGYNEQFF,TGTGCCAGTAGTCCGCACGGGACTAGCGGCTACAATGAGCAGTTCTTC
TRBV4-1,.,.,TRBJ2-1,CASSQDLEYNEQFF,TGCGCCAGCAGCCAAGATCTGGAATACAATGAGCAGTTCTTC
TRBV10-3,TRBD1,.,TRBJ2-7,CAISDGQVSYEQYF,TGTGCCATCAGTGACGGACAGGTGTCCTACGAGCAGTACTTC
TRBV18,TRBD1,once,TRBJ2-2,CASSQGARELFF,TGTGCCAGCTCGCAGGGGGCGAGGGAGCTGTTTTTT
TRBV10-3,.,.,TRBJ2-5,CAISEAGAETQYF,TGTGCCATCAGTGAGGCGGGGGCAGAGACCCAGTACTTC
TRBV6-5,.,.,TRBJ2-2,CASSYLYRASGELFF,TGTGCCAGCAGTTACCTTTATCGGGCGTCCGGGGAGCTGTTTTTT
TRBV5-1,.,.,TRBJ2-5,CASSSGGGETQYF,TGCGCCAGCAGCTCCGGGGGCGGGGAGACCCAGTACTTC
TRBV27,.,.,TRBJ2-2,CASSPGPYAGELFF,TGTGCCAGCAGTCCGGGACCATACGCCGGGGAGCTGTTTTTT
TRBV7-2,.,.,TRBJ1-6,CASSSSPTGGNSPLHF,TGTGCCAGCAGCTCCTCTCCGACGGGTGGTAATTCACCCCTCCACTTT
TRBV12-5,.,.,TRBJ2-3,CASGSADTQYF,TGTGCTAGTGGTTCAGCAGATACGCAGTATTTT
TRBV6-6,TRBD1,.,TRBJ2-1,CASSYSTGVEYNEQFF,TGTGCCAGCAGTTACTCGACAGGGGTTGAGTACAATGAGCAGTTCTTC
TRBV2,.,few,TRBJ2-1,CASSRWNFNPYNEQFF,TGTGCCAGCAGCCGTTGGAACTTCAACCCGTACAATGAGCAGTTCTTC
TRBV4-3,.,.,TRBJ1-1,CASSQESLTGKAFF,TGCGCCAGCAGCCAAGAATCTCTCACTGGGAAAGCTTTCTTT
TRBV11-2,TRBD1,.,TRBJ1-3,CASSPGTAGNTIYF,TGTGCCAGCAGCCCCGGGACAGCCGGAAACACCATATATTTT
TRBV2,.,.,TRBJ2-5,CASSRDFRETQYF,TGTGCCAGCAGCAGGGACTTCCGAGAGACCCAGTACTTC
TRBV6-4,TRBD2,.,TRBJ2-1,CASSPLAASYNEQFF,TGTGCCAGCAGCCCCCTAGCGGCTTCCTACAATGAGCAGTTCTTC
TRBV5-4,.,.,TRBJ2-3,CASSPGGLASRTDTQYF,TGTGCCAGCAGCCCCGGGGGCTTGGCTTCCCGCACAGATACGCAGTATTTT
TRBV4-3,.,.,TRBJ1-6,CASSQMGGSDLDSPLHF,TGCGCCAGCAGCCAGATGGGGGGATCCGATTTGGATTCACCCCTCCACTTT
TRBV15,.,.,TRBJ1-3,CATSRPGYSGNTIYF,TGTGCCACCAGCAGACCAGGGTACTCTGGAAACACCATATATTTT
TRBV28,.,.,TRBJ2-7,CASSSATLTHGPYEQYF,TGTGCCAGCAGTTCAGCCACCCTCACCCATGGACCCTACGAGCAGTACTTC
TRBV7-9,.,.,TRBJ2-3,CASSFLGTDTQYF,TGTGCCAGCAGCTTTTTAGGCACAGATACGCAGTATTTT
TRBV11-2,.,.,TRBJ1-5,CASSLSNNQPQHF,TGTGCCAGCAGCTTGAGCAACAATCAGCCCCAGCATTTT
TRBV4-3,.,.,TRBJ2-1,CASSQGPVNEQFF,TGCGCCAGCAGCCAGGGCCCGGTGAATGAGCAGTTCTTC
TRBV19,.,.,TRBJ1-5,CASSPPPYSNQPQHF,TGTGCCAGTAGTCCCCCACCTTATAGCAATCAGCCCCAGCATTTT
TRBV19,TRBD1,.,TRBJ2-7,CASSIEGQGPYEQYF,TGTGCCAGTAGTATAGAAGGACAGGGACCCTACGAGCAGTACTTC
TRBV28,.,.,TRBJ1-4,CASSLGRSNEKLFF,TGTGCCAGCAGTTTGGGACGCTCTAATGAAAAACTGTTTTTT
TRBV6-6,TRBD1,.,TRBJ1-6,CASSYKGQGSSPPLHF,TGTGCCAGCAGTTACAAGGGACAGGGATCGTCTCCACCCCTCCACTTT
TRBV23-1,.,.,TRBJ2-3,CASSHPDLNTDTQYF,TGCGCCAGCAGTCACCCAGACCTAAACACAGATACGCAGTATTTT
TRBV9,.,.,TRBJ2-5,CASSERDSRLGVETQYF,TGTGCCAGCAGCGAGCGGGACAGCCGGTTGGGGGTGGAGACCCAGTACTTC
TRBV7-8,TRBD2,.,TRBJ2-3,CASSPRTSRSADTQYF,TGTGCCAGCAGCCCGCGGACTAGCCGGAGCGCAGATACGCAGTATTTT
TRBV7-6,TRBD1,few,TRBJ1-4,CASSLAAGGPGTNEKLFF,TGTGCCAGCAGCTTAGCGGCAGGGGGACCGGGAACTAATGAAAAACTGTTTTTT
TRBV2,.,.,TRBJ1-2,CASSEFGANYGYTF,TGTGCCAGCAGTGAATTTGGGGCTAACTATGGCTACACCTTC